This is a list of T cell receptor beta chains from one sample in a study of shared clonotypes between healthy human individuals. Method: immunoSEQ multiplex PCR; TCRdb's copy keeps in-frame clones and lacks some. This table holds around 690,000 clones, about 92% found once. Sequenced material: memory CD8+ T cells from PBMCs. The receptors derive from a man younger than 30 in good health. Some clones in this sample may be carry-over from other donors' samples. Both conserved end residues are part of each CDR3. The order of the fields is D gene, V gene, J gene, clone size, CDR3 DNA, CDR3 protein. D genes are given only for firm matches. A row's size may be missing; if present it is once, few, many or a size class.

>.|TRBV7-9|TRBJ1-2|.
TGTGCCAGCAGCGTGGACTATGGCTACACCTTC
CASSVDYGYTF
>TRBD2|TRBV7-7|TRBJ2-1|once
TGTGCCAGCAGCTTCGGAGGCGGGAGTCTCGATGAGCAGTTCTTC
CASSFGGGSLDEQFF
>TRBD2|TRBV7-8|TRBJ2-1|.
TGTGCCAGCAGCCTTAGCGGGGCCCACAATGAGCAGTTCTTC
CASSLSGAHNEQFF
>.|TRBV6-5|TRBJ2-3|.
TGTGCCAGCAGTTACTGGCAGGGTACAGATACGCAGTATTTT
CASSYWQGTDTQYF
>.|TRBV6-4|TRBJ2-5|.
TGTGCCAGCAGTGGTACTCTGGGGGAGACCCAGTACTTC
CASSGTLGETQYF
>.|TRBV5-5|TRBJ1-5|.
TGTGCCAGCTCTCGGGGGGGAGGTCAGCCCCAGCATTTT
CASSRGGGQPQHF
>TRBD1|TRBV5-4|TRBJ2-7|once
TGTGCCAGCAGCTTCGACAGGGGAGTCTACGAGCAGTACTTC
CASSFDRGVYEQYF
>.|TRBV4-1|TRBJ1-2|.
TGCGCCAGCAGCGAAACAGTTACCCCTAACTATGGCTACACCTTC
CASSETVTPNYGYTF
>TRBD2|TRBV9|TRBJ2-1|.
TGTGCCAGCGGGACTAGCGGGAGGGGTTTGGGTGAGCAGTTCTTC
CASGTSGRGLGEQFF
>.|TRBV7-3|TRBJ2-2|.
TGTGCCAGCAGCTTAATTCGGGGGAGAGCCGGGGAGCTGTTTTTT
CASSLIRGRAGELFF
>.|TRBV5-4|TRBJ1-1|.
TGTGCCAGCAGCTTCGGGGGGGTCCTCGCTTTCTTT
CASSFGGVLAFF
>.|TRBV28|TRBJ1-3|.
TGTGCCAGCACCCTACGGGGACGGGACTACTCTGGAAACACCATATATTTT
CASTLRGRDYSGNTIYF
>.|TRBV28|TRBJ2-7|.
TGTGCCAGCAGTTTGACGCCGGTCGAGCAGTACTTC
CASSLTPVEQYF
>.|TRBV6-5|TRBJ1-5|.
TGTGCCAGCAGTGTTGTCAGGAGCAATCAGCCCCAGCATTTT
CASSVVRSNQPQHF
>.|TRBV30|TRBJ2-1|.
TGTGCCTGGAGTGGGCCGATCGACCAGTTCTTC
CAWSGPIDQFF
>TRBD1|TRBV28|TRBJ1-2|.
TGTGCCAGCAGTTGGACAGGGGGGCCCTCGGGCTACACCTTC
CASSWTGGPSGYTF
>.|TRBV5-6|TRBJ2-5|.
TGTGCCAGCAGCTTGGTGGGAGACTGGACCCAGTACTTC
CASSLVGDWTQYF
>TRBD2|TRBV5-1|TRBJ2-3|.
TGCGCCAGCAGCTGGGGGACTAGCGGGACTACGCGCACACATACGCAGTATTTT
CASSWGTSGTTRTHTQYF
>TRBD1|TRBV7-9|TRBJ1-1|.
TGTGCCAGCAGCTTATTCGGGACAGGGGGACTGAACACTGAAGCTTTCTTT
CASSLFGTGGLNTEAFF
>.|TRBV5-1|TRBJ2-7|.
TGCGCCAGCAGCTTGGGGCGGGACTCCCTATCCACCTACGAGCAGTACTTC
CASSLGRDSLSTYEQYF
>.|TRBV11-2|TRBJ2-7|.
TGTGCCAGCAGCTCCGCGGCAGCGGGCTTCTACGAGCAGTACTTC
CASSSAAAGFYEQYF
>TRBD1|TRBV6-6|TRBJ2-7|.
TGTGCCAGCATCCCGGACAGGGTCGGCTCCTACGAGCAGTACTTC
CASIPDRVGSYEQYF
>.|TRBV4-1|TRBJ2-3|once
TGCGCCAGCAGCCAGGAAACGGGGTCCTTCCCAGATACGCAGTATTTT
CASSQETGSFPDTQYF
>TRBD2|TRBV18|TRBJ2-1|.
TGTGCCAGCTCAACGGGACTAGCGGGAGGGGACAATGAGCAGTTCTTC
CASSTGLAGGDNEQFF
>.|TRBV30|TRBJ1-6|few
TGTGCCTGGAGTCGTTCCCTCGGGGGGCGGGAGAATTCACCCCTCCACTTT
CAWSRSLGGRENSPLHF
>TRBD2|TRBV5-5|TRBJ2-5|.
TGTGCCAGCAGCTTGTGGTTTCTAGCGGGAGAGACCCAGTACTTC
CASSLWFLAGETQYF
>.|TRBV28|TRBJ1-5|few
TGTGCCAGCACCTGGGGGCGGTACAATCAGCCCCAGCATTTT
CASTWGRYNQPQHF
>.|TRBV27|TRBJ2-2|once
TGTGCCAGCAGTTTAAAGGGATTTTTGAACACCGGGGAGCTGTTTTTT
CASSLKGFLNTGELFF
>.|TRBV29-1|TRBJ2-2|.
TGCAGCGTTGTTAAGGGTTGGGCCGGGGAGCTGTTTTTT
CSVVKGWAGELFF
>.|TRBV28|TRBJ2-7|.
TGTGCCAGCAGTTTGGTGCAGGACTACGAGCAGTACTTC
CASSLVQDYEQYF
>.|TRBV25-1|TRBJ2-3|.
TGTGCCAGCAGTGAATACCGGGCGAGCACAGATACGCAGTATTTT
CASSEYRASTDTQYF
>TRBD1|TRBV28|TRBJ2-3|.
TGTGCCAGCAGTCCGCAGAGGACAGGGCTCACAGATACGCAGTATTTT
CASSPQRTGLTDTQYF
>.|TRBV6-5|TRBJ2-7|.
TGTGCCAGCGGGGGGCTCGAGCAGTACTTC
CASGGLEQYF
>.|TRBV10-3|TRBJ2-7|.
TGTGCCAGCTCACAGGCGGGTATCGACGAGCAGTACTTC
CASSQAGIDEQYF
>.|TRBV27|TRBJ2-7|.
TGTGCCAGCAGTTTATCTGCCTATCTCGAATCTCCCCCCTACGAGCAGTACTTC
CASSLSAYLESPPYEQYF
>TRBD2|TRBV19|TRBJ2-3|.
TGTGCCAGTAGTATATGGGTGGACTCCGGGACTAGCGGTGGCGATACGCAGTATTTT
CASSIWVDSGTSGGDTQYF
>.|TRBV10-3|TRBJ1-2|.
TGTGCCATCAGTGGGGGCCCGGACGGCTACACCTTC
CAISGGPDGYTF
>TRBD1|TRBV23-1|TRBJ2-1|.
TGCGCCAGCAGTCAACTTTACGGACAGGGATCCGATGAGCAGTTCTTC
CASSQLYGQGSDEQFF
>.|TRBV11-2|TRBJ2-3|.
TGTGCCAGCAGACCCCCGGGACGGGAGTGGGATACGCAGTATTTT
CASRPPGREWDTQYF
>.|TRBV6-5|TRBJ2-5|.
TGTGCCAGCAGTTACTCATTTCCGGAGACCCAGTACTTC
CASSYSFPETQYF
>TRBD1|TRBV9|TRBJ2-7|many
TGTGCCAGCAGCCCCTACGGGACAGGGGGCGGTGAGCAGTACTTC
CASSPYGTGGGEQYF
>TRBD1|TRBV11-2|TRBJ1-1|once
TGTGCCAGCAGCTTATTCCGGGACAGGGGCTCTGACACTGAAGCTTTCTTT
CASSLFRDRGSDTEAFF
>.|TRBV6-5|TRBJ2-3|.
TGTGCCAGCAGTTATCGTGCTAGCACAGATACGCAGTATTTT
CASSYRASTDTQYF
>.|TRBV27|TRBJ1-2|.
TGTGCCAGCAGGGCGGTCCCGGGTGAAAGAGGTGGCTACACCTTC
CASRAVPGERGGYTF
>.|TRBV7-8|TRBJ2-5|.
TGTGCCAGCAGCATCATCGGGCCTAAAGAGACCCAGTACTTC
CASSIIGPKETQYF
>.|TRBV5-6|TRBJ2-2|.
TGTGCCAGCAGTGTAACAAGGGGGGAGCTGTTTTTT
CASSVTRGELFF